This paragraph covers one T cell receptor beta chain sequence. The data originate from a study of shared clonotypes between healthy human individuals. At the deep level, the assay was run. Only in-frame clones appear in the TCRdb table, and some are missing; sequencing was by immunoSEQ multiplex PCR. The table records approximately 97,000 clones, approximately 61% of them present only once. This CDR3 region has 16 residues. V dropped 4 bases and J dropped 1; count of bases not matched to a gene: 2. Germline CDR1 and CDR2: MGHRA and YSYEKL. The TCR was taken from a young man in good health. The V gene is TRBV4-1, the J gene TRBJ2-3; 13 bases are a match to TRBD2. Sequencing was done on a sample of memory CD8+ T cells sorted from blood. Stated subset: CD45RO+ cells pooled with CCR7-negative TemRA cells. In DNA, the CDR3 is TGCGCCAGCAGCCCTGGGACTAGCGGGGGCACAGATACGCAGTATTTT. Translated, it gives CASSPGTSGGTDTQYF.